This T cell receptor beta chain was obtained from a study of cytomegalovirus exposure and HLA in healthy donors. Study as a whole: The 110 or so validation repertoires used a platform that matched the one used for the roughly 700 first-cohort repertoires, as a later analysis reported. The study, taken as a whole, reports: The authors confirmed in vitro that a few CMV-associated chains were specific for CMV antigens.

Measured with immunoSEQ multiplex PCR; TCRdb has only the in-frame clones, and not every one. The data contain 140,000 to 150,000 clones, less than 95% of them singletons. Turning to this clone: What it binds is not known.

The clonotype comes from a man in his late teens or twenties in good health and CMV-seropositive. The sequenced sample was PBMCs.

In nucleotides, the CDR3 is TGTGCCAGCAGCTTAGCGGGAGGGCCCGCAGATACGCAGTATTTT. It encodes CASSLAGGPADTQYF. The chain recombines TRBV7-9 with TRBJ2-3; the match to TRBD2 covers 7 bases. CDR3 length: 15 residues. The V segment lost 0 bases and the J segment 4 bases; nucleotides outside the gene matches: 4. The germline V gene encodes CDR1 SEHNR and CDR2 FQNEAQ (reference sequence).